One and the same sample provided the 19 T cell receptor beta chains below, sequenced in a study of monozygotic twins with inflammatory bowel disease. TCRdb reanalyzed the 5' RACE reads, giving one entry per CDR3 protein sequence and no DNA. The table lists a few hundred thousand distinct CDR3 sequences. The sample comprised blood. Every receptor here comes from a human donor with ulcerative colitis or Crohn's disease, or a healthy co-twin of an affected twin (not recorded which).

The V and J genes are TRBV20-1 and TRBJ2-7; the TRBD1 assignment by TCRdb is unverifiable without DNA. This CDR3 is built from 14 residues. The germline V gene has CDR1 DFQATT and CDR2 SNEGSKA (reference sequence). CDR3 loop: CSARSGTGGYEQYF.

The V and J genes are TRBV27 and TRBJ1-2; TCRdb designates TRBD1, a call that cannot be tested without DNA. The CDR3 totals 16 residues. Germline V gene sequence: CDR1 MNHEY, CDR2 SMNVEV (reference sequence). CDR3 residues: CASSPRAGHGRYGYTF.

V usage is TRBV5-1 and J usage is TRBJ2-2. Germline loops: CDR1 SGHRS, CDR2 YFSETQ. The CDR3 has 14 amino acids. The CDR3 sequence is CASSLDPQPGELFF.

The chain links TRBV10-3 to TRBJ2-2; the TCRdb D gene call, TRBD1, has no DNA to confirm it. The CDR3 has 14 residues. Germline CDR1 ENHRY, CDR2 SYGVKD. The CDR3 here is CAIKGGSNTGELFF.

The CDR3 loop is CASSQGQGMAETQYF. V usage is TRBV6-1 and J usage is TRBJ2-5; lacking DNA, the TRBD1 call made by TCRdb goes unchecked. The CDR3 covers 15 residues. Germline CDR1 and CDR2: MNHNS and SASEGT.

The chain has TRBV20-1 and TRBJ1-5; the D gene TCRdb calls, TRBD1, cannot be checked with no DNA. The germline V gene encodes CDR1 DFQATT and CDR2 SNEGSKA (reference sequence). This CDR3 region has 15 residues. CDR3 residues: CSALPIQGDNQPQHF.

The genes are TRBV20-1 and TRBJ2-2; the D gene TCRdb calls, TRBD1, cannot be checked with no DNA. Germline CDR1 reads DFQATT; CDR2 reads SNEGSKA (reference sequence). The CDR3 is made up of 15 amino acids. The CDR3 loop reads CSARGTYSNTGELFF.

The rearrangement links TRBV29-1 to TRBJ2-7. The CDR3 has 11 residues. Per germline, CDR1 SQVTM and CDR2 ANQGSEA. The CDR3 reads CSVVKGYEQYF.

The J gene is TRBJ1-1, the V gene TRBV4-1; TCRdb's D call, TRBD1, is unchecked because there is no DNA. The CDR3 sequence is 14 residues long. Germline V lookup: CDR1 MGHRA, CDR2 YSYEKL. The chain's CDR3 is CASSQVNRGTEAFF.

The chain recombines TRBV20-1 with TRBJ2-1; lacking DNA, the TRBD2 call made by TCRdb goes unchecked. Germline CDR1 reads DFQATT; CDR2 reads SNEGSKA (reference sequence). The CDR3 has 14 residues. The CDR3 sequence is CSAALAGDYNEQFF.

The CDR3 loop reads CASSTGTSHSPLHF. The rearrangement uses TRBV6-5 and TRBJ1-6; the TRBD1 assignment by TCRdb is unverifiable without DNA. The CDR3 is 14 residues long. Germline V lookup: CDR1 MNHEY, CDR2 SVGAGI.

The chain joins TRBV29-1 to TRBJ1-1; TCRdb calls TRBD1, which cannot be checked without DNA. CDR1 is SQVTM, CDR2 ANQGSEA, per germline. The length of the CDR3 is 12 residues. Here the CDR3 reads CSAAGVATEAFF.

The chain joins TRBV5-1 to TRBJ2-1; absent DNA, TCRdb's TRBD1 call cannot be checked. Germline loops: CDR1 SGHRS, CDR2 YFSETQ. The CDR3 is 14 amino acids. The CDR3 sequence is CASSLQGPYNEQFF.

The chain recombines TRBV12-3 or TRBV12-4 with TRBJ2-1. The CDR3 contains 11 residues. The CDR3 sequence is CASSHYNEQFF.

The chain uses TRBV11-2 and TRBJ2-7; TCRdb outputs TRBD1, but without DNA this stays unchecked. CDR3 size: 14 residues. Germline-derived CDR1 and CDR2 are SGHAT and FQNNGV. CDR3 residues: CASSLAGTGNEQYF.

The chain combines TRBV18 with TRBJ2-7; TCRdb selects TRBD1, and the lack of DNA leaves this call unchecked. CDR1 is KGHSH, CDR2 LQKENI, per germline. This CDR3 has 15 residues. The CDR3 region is CASSPPRQGPYEQYF. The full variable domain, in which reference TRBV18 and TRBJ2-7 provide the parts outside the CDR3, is NAGVMQNPRHLVRRRGQEARLRCSPMKGHSHVYWYRQLPEEGLKFMVYLQKENIIDESGMPKERFSAEFPKEGPSILRIQQVVRGDSAAYFCASSPPRQGPYEQYFGPGTRLTVT.

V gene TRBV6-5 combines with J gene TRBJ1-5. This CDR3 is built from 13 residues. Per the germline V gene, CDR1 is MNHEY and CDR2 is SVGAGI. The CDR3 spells CASSYQDGQPQHF.

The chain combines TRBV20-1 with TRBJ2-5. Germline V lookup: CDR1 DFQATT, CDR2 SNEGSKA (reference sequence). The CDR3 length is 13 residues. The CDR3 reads CSARLASQETQYF.

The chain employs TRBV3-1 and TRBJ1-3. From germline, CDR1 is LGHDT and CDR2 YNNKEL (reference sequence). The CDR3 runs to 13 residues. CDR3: CASSQGARNTIYF.